The entry below gives a single T cell receptor beta chain sequence along with its context. Its specificity is unknown. These data belong to a study of cytotoxic CD8 clonotypes in ibrutinib-treated CLL. Study details: The subjects consisted of around eleven relapsed/refractory and roughly 15 treatment-naive individuals, with 17 to 18 IGHV unmutated.

This table comes from immunoSEQ multiplex PCR, and its TCRdb copy is limited to in-frame clones, with some not included. The table records about 160,000 clones, around 84% of them present only once. Germline CDR1 reads SGHDN; CDR2 reads FVKESK. Trimming stripped 2 bases from V and 0 bases from J, with 13 bases between. The CDR3 loop spans 17 amino acids. Study-wide results and caveats: Collection times varied between progressing and sustained-remission patients. The clonality went up when patients responded to ibrutinib and dropped back toward baseline at progression.

The material was PBMCs, obtained after 12 months of ibrutinib treatment. The clonotype comes from a human donor with chronic lymphocytic leukemia. The chain carries TRBV14 and TRBJ1-4; D gene uncertain. The CDR3 is CASSQFGERATNEKLFF. CDR3 in DNA: TGTGCCAGCAGCCAATTCGGGGAGCGAGCAACTAATGAAAAACTGTTTTTT.